This T cell receptor beta chain was observed in a study of cytomegalovirus exposure and HLA in healthy donors. Study-wide results and caveats: In an earlier analysis, in under 700 donors, most V segments appeared productive either ~87% or ~30% of the time.

Both 60 Vbeta primers and 13 Jbeta primers went into the PCR. Clones were sequenced by immunoSEQ multiplex PCR, and TCRdb holds only the in-frame ones, with some missing. The sample lists some 130,000 clones, roughly 80% occurring once. This CDR3 contains 12 residues. Germline V lookup: CDR1 SGHRS, CDR2 YFSETQ. Between the trimmed V and J ends, which lost 3 bases and 7 bases, there was a span of 8 bases. A note on this clone: Its target is unknown.

The sequencing sample was made of PBMCs. The clonotype comes from a man younger than 40 in good health and CMV-seronegative. The chain couples TRBV5-1 to TRBJ2-1; D perhaps matches TRBD1 (6 bases). In DNA, the CDR3 is TGCGCCAGCAGCTACCAGGGGAATGAGCAGTTCTTC. Translating it yields CASSYQGNEQFF.